The 10 T cell receptor beta chains listed next were all sequenced from one sample in a study of CD4 and CD8 cells across lung adenocarcinoma regions (dated by TCRdb to 2017 to 2018). Libraries were built with PCR. The data were produced on a HiSeq X Ten. Using fastp trimming at Q25 and MiXCR clonotype assembly, TCRdb reanalyzed the public sequencing data and kept in-frame beta chains. One record per CDR3 amino acid sequence lists the most common genes and DNA. The sample includes 15,000 to 20,000 distinct CDR3 sequences, with 40% to 60% observed a single time. Around 31% of the sample comes from the top ten. The sequenced sample was CD8+ T cells from the margin of a lung tumor. Sample cell subset or site, as interpreted from the label and publication: tumor margin region. The receptors were sampled from a male donor with lung adenocarcinoma. The CD4 and CD8 labels of this study may be unreliable.

This chain joins TRBV6-1 and TRBJ2-1, with D maybe TRBD2 (6 bases). The V gene lost 1 base and the J gene lost 4 bases, with 14 bases spanning the gap. The CDR3 covers 16 residues. The germline V gene has CDR1 MNHNS and CDR2 SASEGT. The CDR3 protein is CASSEEWGGKYNEQFF. CDR3 nucleotides: TGTGCCAGCAGTGAAGAATGGGGAGGCAAGTACAATGAGCAGTTCTTC.

This clonotype was detected ten times or more. The chain is built from TRBV7-2 and TRBJ2-3; TRBD1 or TRBD2 may be the D gene (5 bases each). Germline lookup yields CDR1 SGHTA and CDR2 FQGNSA. With 3 bases removed from V and 0 bases from J, the gap between germline ends came to 25 bases. This CDR3 region has 20 residues. This CDR3 is CASSFNTDELRDPSTDTQYF. CDR3 nucleotides: TGTGCCAGCAGCTTTAATACAGATGAGTTGAGGGACCCTAGCACAGATACGCAGTATTTT.

This clonotype was seen only a few times. The chain joins TRBV6-1 to TRBJ1-2; a weak D match, TRBD1 (5 bases). Trimming removed 8 bases at V and 3 bases at J, with 16 bases between. Germline V gives CDR1 MNHNS, CDR2 SASEGT. This CDR3 is built from 14 residues. The chain's CDR3 is CASQPRGGDYGYTF. The CDR3 DNA sequence: TGTGCCAGCCAACCCCGCGGGGGGGACTATGGCTACACCTTC.

This clonotype was observed a few times. In nucleotides, the CDR3 is TGCGCCAGCAGCTTGGTCCCCAGGGTGGGCTATGGCTACACCTTC. It codes for CASSLVPRVGYGYTF. The chain carries TRBV5-1 and TRBJ1-2, with D possibly being TRBD1 (5 bases). Per germline, CDR1 SGHRS and CDR2 YFSETQ. The CDR3 spans 15 residues. V was shortened by 0 bases and J by 4 bases, with 13 bases between the two germline ends.

This clonotype was observed at least ten times. The chain uses TRBV10-2 and TRBJ2-5, with 8 positions matching TRBD2. Germline assignment: CDR1 WSHSY and CDR2 SAAADI. The CDR3 has 14 residues. After removal of 6 bases from V and 3 bases from J, the junction contained 6 bases not matched to a gene. The CDR3 protein is CASRELAVKETQYF. The DNA for the CDR3 is TGCGCCAGCAGGGAACTAGCGGTTAAAGAGACCCAGTACTTC.

CDR3 sequence: CASSLDVYEQYF. The CDR3 DNA reads TGTGCCAGCAGCTTAGACGTCTACGAGCAGTACTTC. V is TRBV7-2 and J is TRBJ2-7; D gene unclear. The germline V and J ends were trimmed by 1 base and 3 bases, with 4 bases remaining between them. Germline V gene sequence: CDR1 SGHTA, CDR2 FQGNSA. CDR3 size: 12 residues.

This clonotype has just a few counts. The chain combines TRBV10-3 with TRBJ2-1, with 12 bases identical to TRBD2. In germline, CDR1 is ENHRY, CDR2 SYGVKD. Unmatched junction bases numbered 3, after V lost 9 bases and J lost 12 bases. This CDR3 has 11 residues. The CDR3 reads CAIGLAGWQFF. DNA of the CDR3: TGTGCCATAGGACTAGCGGGGTGGCAGTTCTTC.

V and J are TRBV20-1 and TRBJ2-3; no definite D call. The CDR3 loop spans 13 amino acids. Germline V gives CDR1 DFQATT, CDR2 SNEGSKA (reference sequence). Trimming removed 5 bases from V and 3 bases from J, with 12 bases in between. This CDR3 is CSADKSVTDTQYF. The CDR3 bases are TGCAGTGCTGACAAAAGCGTAACAGATACGCAGTATTTT.

The genes are TRBV4-1 and TRBJ1-4; no clear D gene. The germline V and J ends were trimmed by 5 bases and 6 bases, with 13 bases remaining between them. Germline CDR1 reads MGHRA; CDR2 reads YSYEKL. The length of the CDR3 is 14 residues. The CDR3 sequence is CASSWVRPDEKLFF. The CDR3 DNA reads as TGCGCCAGCAGCTGGGTGCGTCCGGATGAAAAACTGTTTTTT.

This clonotype was found a few times. The chain carries TRBV25-1 and TRBJ2-7, with TRBD1 identical over 7 bases. Germline V gives CDR1 MGHDK, CDR2 SYGVNS. There are 16 residues in the CDR3. J lost 2 bases, V lost 4 bases, and 11 bases had no gene match. CDR3 protein: CASSGSPGRGTYEQYF. DNA for the CDR3: TGTGCCAGCAGTGGTTCCCCAGGCAGGGGGACCTACGAGCAGTACTTC.